One and the same sample provided the 24 T cell receptor beta chains below, sequenced in a study of response to subunit inactivated influenza vaccine. TCRdb passed the RT-PCR reads through MiXCR, listing each CDR3 protein once. Of almost 600,000 distinct CDR3 sequences listed, about 14% are singletons. The material sequenced was PBMCs from blood, taken about 12 days after vaccination. The origin of the receptors is a man aged 45-60 years who received an inactivated influenza vaccine.

This chain links TRBV7-8 with TRBJ2-7; TRBD2 matches at 9 bases. This CDR3 contains 14 residues. V shed 1 base and J 7 bases; nucleotides not matched to a gene: 5. CDR1 and CDR2 from the germline V gene are SGHVS and FQNEAQ. This CDR3 reads CASSLGTSAREQYF. The CDR3 DNA sequence: TGTGCCAGCAGCTTAGGGACTAGCGCTCGGGAGCAGTACTTC.

The gene calls are TRBV15 and TRBJ2-1; D ambiguous. The germline V gene encodes CDR1 LNHNV and CDR2 YYDKDF (reference sequence). The germline V and J ends were trimmed by 0 bases and 0 bases, with 6 bases remaining between them. CDR3 length: 15 amino acids. The CDR3 bases are TGTGCCACCAGCAGAGACGACTCCTCCTACAATGAGCAGTTCTTC. As protein: CATSRDDSSYNEQFF.

The sample holds a few counts of this clonotype. This rearrangement joins TRBV6-5 to TRBJ2-1; 7 bases align to TRBD2. The V gene end was trimmed by 2 bases and the J gene end by 10 bases; junction bases not matched to a gene: 11. The CDR3 has 15 amino acids. CDR1 is MNHEY and CDR2 is SVGAGI in the germline V gene. The CDR3 here is CASSYVGGTLPEQFF. Written as DNA, the CDR3 is TGTGCCAGCAGTTACGTGGGAGGGACCCTTCCCGAGCAGTTCTTC.

J is TRBJ1-5 and V is TRBV12-3 or TRBV12-4; D is perhaps TRBD1 (6 bases). Between the trimmed V and J ends, which lost 2 bases and 4 bases, there was a span of 15 bases. This CDR3 region has 16 residues. Here the CDR3 reads CASSLRGRGINQPQHF. CDR3 sequence (DNA): TGTGCCAGCAGTTTAAGGGGCAGGGGTATTAATCAGCCCCAGCATTTT.

This clonotype came up a few times. The chain links TRBV6-2 or TRBV6-3 to TRBJ2-7, with TRBD1 matching 7 bases. V was pared by 6 bases and J by 2 bases, with 7 bases of the junction left unmatched. Germline V gene lookup returns CDR1 MNHEY and CDR2 SVGEGT. This CDR3 is built from 14 residues. CDR3 DNA sequence: TGTGCCAGCAGAGTGGGACAGAAAGCCTACGAGCAGTACTTC. Translated, it gives CASRVGQKAYEQYF.

This clonotype came up a few times. The chain has TRBV5-1 and TRBJ2-1, with TRBD1 matching 9 bases. Germline V gene sequence: CDR1 SGHRS, CDR2 YFSETQ. V lost 1 base, J lost 8 bases, and 7 bases stayed unmatched. This CDR3 spans 15 amino acids. CDR3 nucleotide sequence: TGCGCCAGCAGCTTGCGGGACAGGGTTCGCGATGAGCAGTTCTTC. Translated: CASSLRDRVRDEQFF.

The CDR3 coding sequence is TGCGCCAGCAGCCAGTCGACAGGCACCTACGAGCAGTACTTC. Residues: CASSQSTGTYEQYF. The chain joins TRBV4-3 to TRBJ2-7; the D gene is possibly TRBD1 (6 bases). Germline V gene lookup returns CDR1 LGHNA and CDR2 YSLEER. V gave up 3 bases and J gave up 2 bases, with 11 bases separating them. CDR3 length equals 14 residues.

This clonotype occurred a few times. This sequence joins TRBV7-2 and TRBJ1-5; the match to TRBD1 covers 8 bases. CDR3 length: 15 amino acids. The V and J ends lost 3 bases and 4 bases, in that order; junction bases with no gene match: 5. Germline V lookup: CDR1 SGHTA, CDR2 FQGNSA. The CDR3 sequence is CASSFTGGVNQPQHF. The CDR3 DNA reads as TGTGCCAGCAGCTTCACAGGGGGTGTTAATCAGCCCCAGCATTTT.

This clonotype appeared a few times. V usage is TRBV20-1 and J usage is TRBJ2-1; 8 bases match TRBD2. This CDR3 is built from 14 residues. Germline trimming cut 2 bases from V and 5 bases from J; bases unmatched to any gene: 5. Germline loops: CDR1 DFQATT, CDR2 SNEGSKA (reference sequence). Written as DNA, the CDR3 is TGCAGTGCTAGATCCAGCGGGAGTGACAATGAGCAGTTCTTC. Its protein product is CSARSSGSDNEQFF.

This clonotype was counted ten times or more. This rearrangement joins TRBV3-1 to TRBJ2-1, with unresolved D. Germline V gives CDR1 LGHDT, CDR2 YNNKEL (reference sequence). This CDR3 is 12 amino acids long. Between the trimmed V and J ends, which lost 4 bases and 10 bases, there was a span of 11 bases. CDR3 in DNA: TGTGCCAGCAGCCTCCAGGTCACCGAGCAGTTCTTC. This gives the protein CASSLQVTEQFF.

V and J are TRBV19 and TRBJ1-4; D is unresolved. CDR3 length: 13 residues. Trimming removed 0 bases from V and 14 bases from J, with 13 bases in between. Germline assignment: CDR1 LNHDA and CDR2 SQIVND (reference sequence). This chain's CDR3 is CASSIDPGLVLFF. DNA for the CDR3: TGTGCCAGTAGTATAGATCCCGGCCTTGTGCTGTTTTTT. The full variable domain, in which reference TRBV19 and TRBJ1-4 provide the parts outside the CDR3, is DGGITQSPKYLFRKEGQNVTLSCEQNLNHDAMYWYRQDPGQGLRLIYYSQIVNDFQKGDIAEGYSVSREKKESFPLTVTSAQKNPTAFYLCASSIDPGLVLFFGSGTQLSVL.

This clonotype has just a few counts. This chain uses TRBV19 with TRBJ1-2; D unresolved. The germline V gene encodes CDR1 LNHDA and CDR2 SQIVND (reference sequence). V was clipped by 3 bases and J by 2 bases, with 10 bases between them. The CDR3 has 14 residues. The CDR3 DNA reads TGTGCCAGTAGTATTTTGGGGATAAACTATGGCTACACCTTC. It translates to CASSILGINYGYTF.

This clonotype showed up just a few times. The chain employs TRBV6-2 or TRBV6-3 and TRBJ2-3; D tentatively reads TRBD1 or TRBD2 (5 bases each). V gave up 11 bases and J gave up 11 bases, with 17 bases separating them. CDR1 is MNHEY, CDR2 SVGEGT, per germline. This CDR3 contains 11 residues. The CDR3 DNA sequence: TGTGCCTGCTGGGCCGGGACCAGGCAGTATTTT. Encoded protein: CACWAGTRQYF.

This clonotype was detected ten times or more. The rearrangement uses TRBV7-2 and TRBJ2-3, with no clear D. This CDR3 has 14 residues. Trimming shortened V by 4 bases and J by 3 bases, and 11 bases separated the two germline ends. The germline gives CDR1 SGHTA, CDR2 FQGNSA. The DNA for the CDR3 is TGTGCCAGCAGCTCTAACCCCAGGACAGATACGCAGTATTTT. Its translation: CASSSNPRTDTQYF. Full variable domain (remainder filled in from reference TRBV7-2 and TRBJ2-3): GAGVSQSPSNKVTEKGKDVELRCDPISGHTALYWYRQSLGQGLEFLIYFQGNSAPDKSGLPSDRFSAERTGGSVSTLTIQRTQQEDSAVYLCASSSNPRTDTQYFGPGTRLTVL.

This clonotype has only a few counts. This chain connects TRBV5-1 to TRBJ2-1; TRBD1 agrees at 10 bases. Germline CDR1 SGHRS, CDR2 YFSETQ. The CDR3 has 15 residues. V was pared by 2 bases and J by 6 bases, with 5 bases of the junction left unmatched. Here the CDR3 reads CASSFGTGVINEQFF. The DNA of the CDR3 is TGCGCCAGCAGCTTCGGGACAGGGGTCATCAATGAGCAGTTCTTC.

This clonotype was seen more than once but under ten times. The rearrangement links TRBV7-9 to TRBJ2-3; no reliable D call. Germline CDR1 reads SEHNR; CDR2 reads FQNEAQ (reference sequence). This CDR3 spans 14 amino acids. V was pared by 3 bases and J by 0 bases, with 7 bases between. The CDR3 sequence: CASSLSSSTDTQYF. The DNA for the CDR3 is TGTGCCAGCAGCTTGAGCAGTAGCACAGATACGCAGTATTTT.

This clonotype showed up just a few times. V gene TRBV28 combines with J gene TRBJ2-1, with TRBD2 identical over 7 bases. The CDR3 has 19 amino acids. Unmatched junction bases numbered 22, after V lost 5 bases and J lost 6 bases. The germline gives CDR1 MDHEN, CDR2 SYDVKM. Here the CDR3 reads CASSLTFPLGGTELNEQFF. CDR3 nucleotide sequence: TGTGCCAGCAGTCTCACGTTCCCACTCGGGGGGACTGAGCTCAATGAGCAGTTCTTC.

In this sample, this clonotype turned up a few times. V is TRBV20-1 and J is TRBJ2-4, with D possibly matching TRBD2 (5 bases). V dropped 6 bases and J dropped 7 bases, with 19 bases sitting between them. Germline assignment: CDR1 DFQATT and CDR2 SNEGSKA (reference sequence). The CDR3 runs 14 residues. The CDR3 here is CSASHRRGVNIQYF. In DNA, the CDR3 is TGCAGTGCGTCCCATCGTCGGGGTGTCAACATTCAGTACTTC.

The rearrangement uses TRBV6-5 and TRBJ2-1; 7 bases align to TRBD2. This CDR3 region has 16 residues. Per the germline V gene, CDR1 is MNHEY and CDR2 is SVGAGI. The V gene end was trimmed by 1 base and the J gene end by 0 bases; junction bases not matched to a gene: 3. The CDR3 spells CASSYLAGSSYNEQFF. The CDR3 DNA reads as TGTGCCAGCAGTTACTTAGCGGGTAGCTCCTACAATGAGCAGTTCTTC.

The CDR3 DNA sequence: TGTGCCAGCTCACCACAACTAGCGGGAAACACCGGGGAGCTGTTTTTT. Translated: CASSPQLAGNTGELFF. The chain carries TRBV18 and TRBJ2-2; 10 positions agree with TRBD2. CDR1 is KGHSH and CDR2 is LQKENI in the germline V gene. The CDR3 extends over 16 amino acids. V shed 1 base and J 2 bases; nucleotides not matched to a gene: 1.

This sequence joins TRBV2 and TRBJ2-6, with TRBD1 identical over 10 bases. This CDR3 region has 15 residues. J lost 0 bases, V lost 11 bases, and 4 bases had no gene match. The germline gives CDR1 SNHLY, CDR2 FYNNEI. In nucleotides, the CDR3 is TGTGCCTCGACAGGGGGCAACTCTGGGGCCAACGTCCTGACTTTC. Residues: CASTGGNSGANVLTF.

This clonotype occurred many times. The rearrangement links TRBV7-9 to TRBJ2-5; D call uncertain. V lost 2 bases and J 0 bases, leaving 7 bases between the germline ends. The germline V gene encodes CDR1 SEHNR and CDR2 FQNEAQ (reference sequence). The CDR3 extends over 14 amino acids. This chain's CDR3 is CASSLPDHQETQYF. The CDR3 region has the DNA TGTGCCAGCAGCTTACCGGACCACCAAGAGACCCAGTACTTC.

The J gene is TRBJ1-2, the V gene TRBV11-2; D is unresolved. V was cut by 8 bases and J by 8 bases, with 24 bases left in between. CDR1 and CDR2 (germline): SGHAT, FQNNGV. The CDR3 is 15 amino acids. CDR3: CASLSLRKGFGGYTF. The CDR3 bases are TGTGCCAGCCTCAGCTTAAGGAAGGGATTCGGCGGCTACACCTTC.

At least ten counts were recorded for this clonotype. This chain connects TRBV12-3 or TRBV12-4 to TRBJ1-2; perhaps TRBD1 as D (5 bases). The CDR3 is 14 amino acids. V was cut by 1 base and J by 4 bases, with 10 bases left in between. CDR3 DNA: TGTGCCAGCAGTTTAGGGCAGGGCCCCTATGGCTACACCTTC. Translation: CASSLGQGPYGYTF.